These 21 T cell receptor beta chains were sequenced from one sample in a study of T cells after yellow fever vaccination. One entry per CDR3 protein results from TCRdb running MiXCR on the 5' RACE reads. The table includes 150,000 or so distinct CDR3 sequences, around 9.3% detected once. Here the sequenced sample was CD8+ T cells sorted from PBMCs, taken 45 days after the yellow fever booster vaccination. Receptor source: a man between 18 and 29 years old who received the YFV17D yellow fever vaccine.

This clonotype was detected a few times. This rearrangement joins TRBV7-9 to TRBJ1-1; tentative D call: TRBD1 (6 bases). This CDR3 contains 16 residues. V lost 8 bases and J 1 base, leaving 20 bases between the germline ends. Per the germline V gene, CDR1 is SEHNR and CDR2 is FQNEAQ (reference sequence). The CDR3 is CASRIEEGGWNTEAFF. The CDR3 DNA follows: TGTGCCAGCCGTATTGAAGAAGGGGGTTGGAACACTGAAGCTTTCTTT.

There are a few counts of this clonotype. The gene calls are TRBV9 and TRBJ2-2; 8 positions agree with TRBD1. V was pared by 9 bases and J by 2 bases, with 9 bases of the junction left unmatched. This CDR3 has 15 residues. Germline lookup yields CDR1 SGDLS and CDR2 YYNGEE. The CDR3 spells CANGGAGGNTGELFF. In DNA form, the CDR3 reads TGTGCCAACGGGGGCGCAGGGGGCAACACCGGGGAGCTGTTTTTT.

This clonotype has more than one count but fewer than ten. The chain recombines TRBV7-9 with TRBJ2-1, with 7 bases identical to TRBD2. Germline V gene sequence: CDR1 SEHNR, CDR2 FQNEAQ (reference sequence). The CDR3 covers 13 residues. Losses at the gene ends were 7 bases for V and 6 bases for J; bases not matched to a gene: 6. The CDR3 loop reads CASNFGGTNEQFF. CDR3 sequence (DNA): TGTGCCAGCAACTTCGGGGGGACCAATGAGCAGTTCTTC.

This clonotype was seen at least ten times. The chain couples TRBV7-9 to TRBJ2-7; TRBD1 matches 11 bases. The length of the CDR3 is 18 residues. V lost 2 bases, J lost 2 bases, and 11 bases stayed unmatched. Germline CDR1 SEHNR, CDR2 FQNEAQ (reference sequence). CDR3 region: CASSLNPLRGQGAYEQYV. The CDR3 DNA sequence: TGTGCCAGCAGCTTAAACCCCCTCCGGGGACAGGGGGCCTACGAGCAGTACGTC.

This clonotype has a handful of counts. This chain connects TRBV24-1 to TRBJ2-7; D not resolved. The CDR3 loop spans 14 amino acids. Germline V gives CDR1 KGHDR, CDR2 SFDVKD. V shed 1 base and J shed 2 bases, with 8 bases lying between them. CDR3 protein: CATSDLESPYEQYV. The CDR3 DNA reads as TGTGCCACCAGTGATTTAGAAAGCCCCTACGAGCAGTACGTC.

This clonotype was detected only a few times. The CDR3 nucleotides are TGTGCCAGCAGCTCCCGGACTAGCGGGGGGCCGGGAGATACGCAGTATTTT. Translated, it gives CASSSRTSGGPGDTQYF. The chain uses TRBV13 and TRBJ2-3; 14 nucleotides agree with TRBD2. V dropped 4 bases and J dropped 5; count of bases not matched to a gene: 8. This CDR3 has 17 amino acids. Germline V gene lookup returns CDR1 PRHDT and CDR2 FYEKMQ (reference sequence).

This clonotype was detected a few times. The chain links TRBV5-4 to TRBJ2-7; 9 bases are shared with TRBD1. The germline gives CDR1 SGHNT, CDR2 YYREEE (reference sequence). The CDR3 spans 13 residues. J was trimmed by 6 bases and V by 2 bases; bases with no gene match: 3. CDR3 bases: TGTGCCAGCAGCTTAATACAGGGGGCCGAGCAGTACGTC. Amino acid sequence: CASSLIQGAEQYV.

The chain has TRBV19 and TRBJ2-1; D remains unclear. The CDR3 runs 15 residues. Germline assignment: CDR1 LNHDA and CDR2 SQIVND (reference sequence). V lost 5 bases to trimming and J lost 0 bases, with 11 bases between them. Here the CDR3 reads CASSGAPSSYNEQFF. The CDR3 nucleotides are TGTGCCAGTAGTGGCGCCCCTAGCTCCTACAATGAGCAGTTCTTC.

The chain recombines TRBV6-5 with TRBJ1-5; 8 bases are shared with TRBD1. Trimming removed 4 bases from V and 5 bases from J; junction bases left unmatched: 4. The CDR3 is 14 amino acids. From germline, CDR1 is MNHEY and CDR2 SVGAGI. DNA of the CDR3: TGTGCCAGCAGTTCCGGACAGGGCTATCAGCCCCAGCATTTT. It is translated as CASSSGQGYQPQHF.

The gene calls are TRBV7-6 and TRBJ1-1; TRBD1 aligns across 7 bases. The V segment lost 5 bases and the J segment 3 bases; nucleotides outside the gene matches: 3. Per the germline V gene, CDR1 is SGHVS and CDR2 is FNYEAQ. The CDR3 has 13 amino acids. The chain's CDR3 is CASSHRGDTEAFF. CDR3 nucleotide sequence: TGTGCCAGCAGCCACAGGGGTGACACTGAAGCTTTCTTT.

CDR3 DNA: TGCAGTGCTAGGGAGGGGGGAAGCCTCTATGGCTACACCTTC. As protein: CSAREGGSLYGYTF. V usage is TRBV20-1 and J usage is TRBJ1-2; possible D gene TRBD1, 6 bases. The germline V and J ends were trimmed by 3 bases and 4 bases, with 15 bases remaining between them. The CDR3 covers 14 residues. CDR1 is DFQATT and CDR2 is SNEGSKA in the germline V gene (reference sequence).

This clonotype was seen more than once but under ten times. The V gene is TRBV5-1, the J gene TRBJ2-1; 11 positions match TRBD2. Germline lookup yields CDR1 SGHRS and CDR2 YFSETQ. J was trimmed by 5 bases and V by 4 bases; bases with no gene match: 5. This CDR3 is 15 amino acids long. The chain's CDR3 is CASSRLAGQNNEQFF. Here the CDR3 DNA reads TGCGCCAGCAGCAGACTAGCGGGGCAAAACAATGAGCAGTTCTTC. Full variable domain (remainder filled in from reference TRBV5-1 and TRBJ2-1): KAGVTQTPRYLIKTRGQQVTLSCSPISGHRSVSWYQQTPGQGLQFLFEYFSETQRNKGNFPGRFSGRQFSNSRSEMNVSTLELGDSALYLCASSRLAGQNNEQFFGPGTRLTVL.

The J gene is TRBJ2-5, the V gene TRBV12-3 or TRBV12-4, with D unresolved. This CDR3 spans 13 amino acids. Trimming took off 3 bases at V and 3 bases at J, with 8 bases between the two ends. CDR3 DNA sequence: TGTGCCAGCAGTTTCCGGTCAGAAGAGACCCAGTACTTC. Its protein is CASSFRSEETQYF.

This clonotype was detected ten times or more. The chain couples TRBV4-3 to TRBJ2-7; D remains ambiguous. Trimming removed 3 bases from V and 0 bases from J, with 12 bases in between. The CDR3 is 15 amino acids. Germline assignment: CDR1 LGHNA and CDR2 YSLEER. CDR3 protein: CASSHGVRSSYEQYF. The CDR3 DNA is TGCGCCAGCAGCCATGGTGTCAGGAGCTCCTACGAGCAGTACTTC.

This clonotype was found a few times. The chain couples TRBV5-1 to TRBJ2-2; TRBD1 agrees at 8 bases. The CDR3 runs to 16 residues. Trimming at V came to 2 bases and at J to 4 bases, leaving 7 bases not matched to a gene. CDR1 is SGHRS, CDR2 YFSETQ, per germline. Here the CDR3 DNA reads TGCGCCAGCAGCTTCCTCGACAGGGGTCCCACCGGGGAGCTGTTTTTT. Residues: CASSFLDRGPTGELFF.

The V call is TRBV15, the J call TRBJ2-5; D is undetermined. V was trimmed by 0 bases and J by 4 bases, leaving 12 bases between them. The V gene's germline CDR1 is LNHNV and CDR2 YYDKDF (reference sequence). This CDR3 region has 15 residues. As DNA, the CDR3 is TGTGCCACCAGCAGAGATAGGTCCTGGGGAGAGACCCAGTACTTC. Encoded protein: CATSRDRSWGETQYF.

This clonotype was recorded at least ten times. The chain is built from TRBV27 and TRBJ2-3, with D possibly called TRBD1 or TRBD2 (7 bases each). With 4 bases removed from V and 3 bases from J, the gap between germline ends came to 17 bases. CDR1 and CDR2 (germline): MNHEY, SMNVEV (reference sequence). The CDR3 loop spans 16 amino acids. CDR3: CASSSPGQGGTDTQYF. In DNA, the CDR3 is TGTGCCAGCAGTTCCCCCGGGCAGGGGGGGACAGATACGCAGTATTTT.

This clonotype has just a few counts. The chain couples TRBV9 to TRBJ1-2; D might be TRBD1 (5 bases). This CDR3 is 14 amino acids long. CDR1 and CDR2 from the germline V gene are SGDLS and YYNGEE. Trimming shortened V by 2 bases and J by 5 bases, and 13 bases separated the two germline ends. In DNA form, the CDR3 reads TGTGCCAGCAGCGTCTTTCCCGGGACGTATGGCTACACCTTC. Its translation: CASSVFPGTYGYTF.

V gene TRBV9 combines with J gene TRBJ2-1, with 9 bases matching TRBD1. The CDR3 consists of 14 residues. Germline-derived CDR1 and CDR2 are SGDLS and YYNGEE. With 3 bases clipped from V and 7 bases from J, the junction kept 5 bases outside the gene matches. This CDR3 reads CASSGETGGNEQFF. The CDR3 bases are TGTGCCAGCAGCGGCGAGACAGGGGGAAATGAGCAGTTCTTC.

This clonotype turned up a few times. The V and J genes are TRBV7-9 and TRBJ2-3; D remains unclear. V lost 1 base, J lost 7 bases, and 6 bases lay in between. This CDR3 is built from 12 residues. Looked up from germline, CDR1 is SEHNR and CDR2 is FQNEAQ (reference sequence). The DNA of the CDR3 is TGTGCCAGCAGCTTAGAGAAATATACGCAGTATTTT. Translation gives CASSLEKYTQYF.

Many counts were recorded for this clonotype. Written as DNA, the CDR3 is TGCAGCGCCTTTCTTACCGCTTCAGGAGACAATGAGCAGTTCTTC. The encoded protein is CSAFLTASGDNEQFF. The chain employs TRBV29-1 and TRBJ2-1; D not resolved. The V end lost 7 bases, the J end lost 5 bases, and 21 bases lay between the germline ends. The CDR3 covers 15 residues. The germline gives CDR1 SQVTM, CDR2 ANQGSEA.